This T cell receptor (beta chain) is from a study of spatial heterogeneity in lung cancer. Background on the study: There were, on average, more than eight raw-read appearances for each unique TCR and UMI combination.

The CDR3 spans 16 residues. Trimming took 1 base from V and 9 from J; bases not matched to a gene: 14. Germline-derived CDR1 and CDR2 are SGHTA and FQGNSA. Documented time point: sample taken at primary tumor resection. Samples were donated by 72 untreated early-stage non-small cell lung cancer patients. All TCR cDNA molecules were individually tagged with a unique molecular identifier. TCRdb re-called the 5' RACE reads through MiXCR, storing one row per CDR3 protein. The data show roughly 79,000 distinct CDR3 sequences, 8% seen once. The sequence was obtained from a male donor with early-stage non-small cell lung cancer. Sequenced here: PBMCs, sampled at surgery. The rearrangement links TRBV7-2 to TRBJ2-5; TRBD2 matches 7 bases. The CDR3 nucleotides are TGTGCCAGCAGCTTAGGTCATTTCGGCGGACGGGAGGCCCAGTACTTC. Amino acid sequence: CASSLGHFGGREAQYF.